Below, 25 T cell receptor beta chains from the same sample are listed, as sequenced in a study of cytomegalovirus exposure and HLA in healthy donors. PCR amplification relied on 60 Vbeta primers (plus 13 Jbeta primers). Some clones are missing from TCRdb's copy, which holds only in-frame ones; the method was immunoSEQ multiplex PCR. Of approximately 89,000 clones listed, roughly 80% are singletons. The specimen was PBMCs. All receptors derive from a man younger than 40 in good health and CMV-seropositive.

The V call is TRBV19, the J call TRBJ1-1; D unclear. The CDR3 spans 14 residues. Germline assignment: CDR1 LNHDA and CDR2 SQIVND (reference sequence). V was cut by 7 bases and J by 2 bases, with 14 bases left in between. The CDR3 nucleotides read TGTGCCAGTACCATAGTCGCGGGAAACACTGAAGCTTTCTTT. It translates to CASTIVAGNTEAFF.

This clone is a singleton in its sample. The chain employs TRBV5-1 and TRBJ2-7; 9 positions agree with TRBD2. The ends lost 7 bases at V and 4 bases at J; junction bases unmatched: 12. CDR3 length equals 15 residues. Per the germline V gene, CDR1 is SGHRS and CDR2 is YFSETQ. CDR3 bases: TGCGCCAGCTCTCCAGGGGCGGGGGGGTGGTACGAGCAGTACTTC. As protein: CASSPGAGGWYEQYF. Full variable domain (rest looked up from reference TRBV5-1 and TRBJ2-7): KAGVTQTPRYLIKTRGQQVTLSCSPISGHRSVSWYQQTPGQGLQFLFEYFSETQRNKGNFPGRFSGRQFSNSRSEMNVSTLELGDSALYLCASSPGAGGWYEQYFGPGTRLTVT.

The chain carries TRBV6-6 and TRBJ2-2, with D possibly TRBD1 on 5 matching bases. With 6 bases removed from V and 1 base from J, the gap between germline ends came to 12 bases. This CDR3 comprises 15 residues. Germline V gene lookup returns CDR1 MNHNY and CDR2 SVGAGI (reference sequence). The CDR3 sequence: CASSRATGNTGELFF. The CDR3 DNA follows: TGTGCCAGCAGCCGAGCCACAGGGAACACCGGGGAGCTGTTTTTT.

V and J are TRBV6-1 and TRBJ1-4, with 10 positions matching TRBD1. With V trimmed by 4 bases and J by 8 bases, 7 bases remained unmatched. The CDR3 is made up of 15 amino acids. Germline CDR1 MNHNS, CDR2 SASEGT. The CDR3 bases are TGTGCCAGCAGTGGGTCGACAGGGGGCAACGAAAAACTGTTTTTT. Translation gives CASSGSTGGNEKLFF.

As DNA, the CDR3 is TGTGCCAGCAGCCAAGCGTACGAGCAGTACTTC. Encoded protein: CASSQAYEQYF. This chain links TRBV14 with TRBJ2-5; no firm D call. The J call may be faulty, since TRBJ2-7 better matches the DNA end. Germline assignment: CDR1 SGHDN and CDR2 FVKESK. The CDR3 is made up of 11 amino acids.

The chain carries TRBV9 and TRBJ2-1; 10 bases agree with TRBD2. V trimming: 0 bases; J trimming: 0 bases; junction bases outside the gene matches: 9. Germline lookup yields CDR1 SGDLS and CDR2 YYNGEE. The CDR3 extends over 19 amino acids. The CDR3 nucleotides are TGTGCCAGCAGCGTAGGGGGAACTAGCGGGGCAGGCTCCTACAATGAGCAGTTCTTC. Amino acid sequence: CASSVGGTSGAGSYNEQFF.

The rearrangement joins TRBV2 to TRBJ1-6, with D unclear. Trimming removed 1 base from V and 0 bases from J, with 4 bases in between. CDR3 length: 15 residues. Germline V gene data show CDR1 as SNHLY and CDR2 as FYNNEI. Here the CDR3 DNA reads TGTGCCAGCAGTGAAGAGAGCTCCTATAATTCACCCCTCCACTTT. Translation: CASSEESSYNSPLHF.

V usage is TRBV7-9 and J usage is TRBJ2-5; 11 positions match TRBD2. The germline V gene has CDR1 SEHNR and CDR2 FQNEAQ (reference sequence). The CDR3 loop spans 16 amino acids. The V gene end was trimmed by 6 bases and the J gene end by 2 bases; junction bases not matched to a gene: 8. This CDR3 is CASRSGTSGFQETQYF. The CDR3 DNA reads TGTGCCAGCAGAAGTGGGACTAGCGGATTTCAAGAGACCCAGTACTTC.

DNA for the CDR3: TGTGCCAGCAGGGGATCGGGCGGGGGTAGAGTTGGCTACACCTTC. The encoded protein is CASRGSGGGRVGYTF. V and J are TRBV6-1 and TRBJ1-2; perhaps TRBD1 as D (5 bases). This CDR3 has 15 residues. Germline CDR1 is MNHNS and CDR2 is SASEGT. Trimming removed 6 bases at V and 7 bases at J, with 21 bases between.

The chain couples TRBV6-6 to TRBJ1-6, with 7 bases fitting TRBD1. The CDR3 runs to 14 residues. After removal of 8 bases from V and 13 bases from J, the junction contained 14 bases not matched to a gene. Germline assignment: CDR1 MNHNY and CDR2 SVGAGI (reference sequence). CDR3 bases: TGTGCCAGCTCAGCCGACAGGGAAGCAGACCCCCTCCACTTT. This codes for CASSADREADPLHF.

On this clone: Relative to the germline gene, one junction end is altered; a read error may explain this. This rearrangement joins TRBV7-9 to TRBJ1-5, with 9 bases lining up with TRBD1. Looked up from germline, CDR1 is SEHNR and CDR2 is FQNEAQ (reference sequence). CDR3 length: 15 amino acids. In nucleotides, the CDR3 is TGTTCCAGCAGCCCGGGACAGGGTGGTGGGCAGCCCCAGCATTTT. Amino acid sequence: CSSSPGQGGGQPQHF. Full variable domain (rest looked up from reference TRBV7-9 and TRBJ1-5): DTGVSQNPRHKITKRGQNVTFRCDPISEHNRLYWYRQTLGQGPEFLTYFQNEAQLEKSRLLSDRFSAERPKGSFSTLEIQRTEQGDSAMYLCSSSPGQGGGQPQHFGDGTRLSIL.

J is TRBJ2-3 and V is TRBV5-1, with 8 bases fitting TRBD2. The CDR3 is 15 amino acids. Germline V CDR1 and CDR2: SGHRS, YFSETQ. V trimming: 2 bases; J trimming: 2 bases; junction bases outside the gene matches: 4. As DNA, the CDR3 is TGCGCCAGCAGCTTCGGGGGGGCTTCCACAGATACGCAGTATTTT. Its translation: CASSFGGASTDTQYF.

This clone has only a few counts. The rearrangement links TRBV9 to TRBJ2-1; 8 bases match TRBD2. Germline values: CDR1 SGDLS, CDR2 YYNGEE. The CDR3 runs to 15 residues. The V and J ends lost 3 bases and 1 base, in that order; junction bases with no gene match: 3. CDR3 amino acids: CASSDGGASYNEQFF. The CDR3 bases are TGTGCCAGCAGCGACGGGGGGGCTTCCTACAATGAGCAGTTCTTC.

This chain uses TRBV7-9 with TRBJ1-5; a possible D gene is TRBD1 (5 bases). CDR1 SEHNR and CDR2 FQNEAQ come from the germline V gene (reference sequence). Deletions cut 5 bases from V and 2 bases from J, with 7 bases between. The CDR3 length is 13 residues. The CDR3, as DNA: TGTGCCAGCAGCCTCAGGGGCAATCAGCCCCAGCATTTT. Its translation is CASSLRGNQPQHF.

Only a few counts were recorded for this clone. The chain employs TRBV30 and TRBJ1-1, with TRBD1 as a possible D gene (5 bases). Looked up from germline, CDR1 is GTSNPN and CDR2 is SVGIG (reference sequence). Trimming took off 0 bases at V and 4 bases at J, with 9 bases between the two ends. This CDR3 region has 13 residues. CDR3: CAWSVGAATEAFF. The CDR3 region has the DNA TGTGCCTGGAGTGTAGGGGCGGCCACTGAAGCTTTCTTT.

This clone has only a few counts. The chain has TRBV29-1 and TRBJ2-5; 14 bases match TRBD2. This CDR3 has 16 residues. Germline V gene lookup returns CDR1 SQVTM and CDR2 ANQGSEA. V shed 6 bases, J shed 0 bases, and the junction held 6 bases outside the gene matches. CDR3 in amino acids: CSVGLAGARYQETQYF. The CDR3 nucleotides read TGCAGCGTGGGACTAGCGGGGGCCCGGTACCAAGAGACCCAGTACTTC.

A few counts support this clone. The V and J genes are TRBV7-9 and TRBJ2-2; D may be TRBD1 (6 bases). V was trimmed by 3 bases and J by 0 bases, leaving 11 bases between them. Per germline, CDR1 SEHNR and CDR2 FQNEAQ (reference sequence). This CDR3 spans 16 amino acids. CDR3: CASSFFRTANTGELFF. DNA for the CDR3: TGTGCCAGCAGCTTCTTTCGGACAGCGAACACCGGGGAGCTGTTTTTT.

The chain employs TRBV6-5 and TRBJ2-6; tentative D call: TRBD2 (7 bases). The CDR3 has 16 residues. Germline V CDR1 and CDR2: MNHEY, SVGAGI. V gave up 2 bases and J gave up 2 bases, with 10 bases separating them. Written as DNA, the CDR3 is TGTGCCAGCAGTTACAGGGAGGGGGCTGGGGCCAACGTCCTGACTTTC. It specifies CASSYREGAGANVLTF.

The chain uses TRBV5-1 and TRBJ2-1; 7 bases are shared with TRBD2. This CDR3 comprises 17 residues. Losses at the gene ends were 1 base for V and 7 bases for J; bases not matched to a gene: 14. In germline, CDR1 is SGHRS, CDR2 YFSETQ. Here the CDR3 reads CASSLLPPGGGGNEQFF. The CDR3 coding sequence is TGCGCCAGCAGCTTGTTGCCCCCCGGCGGGGGAGGGAATGAGCAGTTCTTC.

The genes are TRBV6-5 and TRBJ2-7; 9 nucleotides align to TRBD1. The CDR3 has 16 residues. Germline V gene sequence: CDR1 MNHEY, CDR2 SVGAGI. Trimming cost V 0 bases and J 6 bases; bases outside gene matches: 9. This chain's CDR3 is CASSYSQGAVRPEQYF. CDR3 sequence (DNA): TGTGCCAGCAGTTACTCACAGGGGGCAGTCCGTCCCGAGCAGTACTTC.

The CDR3 DNA reads as TGTGCCAGCTCACCGAACCAGGGGACAGTGGGGGAGACCCAGTACTTC. Residues: CASSPNQGTVGETQYF. The V and J genes are TRBV18 and TRBJ2-5, with 7 bases identical to TRBD1. The CDR3 consists of 16 residues. With V trimmed by 3 bases and J by 5 bases, 12 bases remained unmatched. Germline lookup yields CDR1 KGHSH and CDR2 LQKENI.

The chain is built from TRBV7-2 and TRBJ2-7; tentative D call: TRBD2 (6 bases). Germline V CDR1 and CDR2: SGHTA, FQGNSA. With 2 bases removed from V and 0 bases from J, the gap between germline ends came to 14 bases. The CDR3 has 16 residues. The CDR3 DNA reads TGTGCCAGCAGCTTAAGTTCCGGGACTTTCTCCTACGAGCAGTACTTC. Its protein product is CASSLSSGTFSYEQYF.

This clone was detected only a few times. V usage is TRBV7-6 and J usage is TRBJ2-2; the D is unclear. Trimming cost V 2 bases and J 7 bases, with 5 bases left between them. CDR1 SGHVS and CDR2 FNYEAQ come from the germline V gene. CDR3 length equals 12 residues. The CDR3 DNA sequence: TGTGCCAGCAGCTTATCCGGCGGGGAGCTGTTTTTT. The encoded protein is CASSLSGGELFF. The entire variable domain, with the rest obtained from reference TRBV7-6 and TRBJ2-2, is as follows: GAGVSQSPRYKVTKRGQDVALRCDPISGHVSLYWYRQALGQGPEFLTYFNYEAQQDKSGLPNDRFSAERPEGSISTLTIQRTEQRDSAMYRCASSLSGGELFFGEGSRLTVL.

This sequence joins TRBV19 and TRBJ1-2; D might be TRBD1 (5 bases). The CDR3 is 19 residues long. The germline V and J ends were trimmed by 6 bases and 0 bases, with 26 bases remaining between them. CDR1 is LNHDA and CDR2 is SQIVND in the germline V gene (reference sequence). The CDR3 protein is CASSPPMTASSYANYGYTF. DNA of the CDR3: TGTGCCAGTAGCCCCCCGATGACAGCTTCAAGCTACGCTAACTATGGCTACACCTTC.

This chain joins TRBV13 and TRBJ2-1, with 10 bases identical to TRBD2. With V trimmed by 5 bases and J by 0 bases, 7 bases remained unmatched. The CDR3 totals 17 residues. Germline V gene lookup returns CDR1 PRHDT and CDR2 FYEKMQ (reference sequence). The CDR3 reads CASSPAGGLNSYNEQFF. DNA of the CDR3: TGTGCCAGCAGCCCAGCGGGGGGGCTTAACTCCTACAATGAGCAGTTCTTC.